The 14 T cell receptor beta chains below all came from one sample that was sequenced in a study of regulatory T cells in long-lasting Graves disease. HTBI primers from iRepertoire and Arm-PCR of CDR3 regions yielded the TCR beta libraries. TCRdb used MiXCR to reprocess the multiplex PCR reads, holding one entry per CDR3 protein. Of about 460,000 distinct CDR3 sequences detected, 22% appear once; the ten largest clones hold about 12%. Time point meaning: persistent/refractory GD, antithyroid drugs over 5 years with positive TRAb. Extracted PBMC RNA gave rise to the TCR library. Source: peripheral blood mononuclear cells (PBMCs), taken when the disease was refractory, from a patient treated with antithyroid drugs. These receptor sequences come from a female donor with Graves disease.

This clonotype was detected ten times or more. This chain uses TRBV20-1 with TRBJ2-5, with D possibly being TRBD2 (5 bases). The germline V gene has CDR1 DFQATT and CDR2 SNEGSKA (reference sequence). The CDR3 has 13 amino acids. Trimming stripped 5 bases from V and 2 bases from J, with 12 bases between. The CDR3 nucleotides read TGCAGTGCTGGGAGTGGGTGGCAAGAGACCCAGTACTTC. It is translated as CSAGSGWQETQYF.

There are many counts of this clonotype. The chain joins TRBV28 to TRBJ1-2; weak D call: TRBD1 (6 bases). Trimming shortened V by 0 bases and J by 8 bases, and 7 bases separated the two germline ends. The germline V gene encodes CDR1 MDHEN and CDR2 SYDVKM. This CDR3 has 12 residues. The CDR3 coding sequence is TGTGCCAGCAGTTTATGGGGGGGCGGCTACACCTTC. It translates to CASSLWGGGYTF.

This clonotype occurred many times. The CDR3 nucleotides read TGTGCCAGCACCGGGGGATCGACTAGCGGGGGGGCGGACGAGCAGTACTTC. This codes for CASTGGSTSGGADEQYF. The V gene is TRBV6-1, the J gene TRBJ2-7, with TRBD2 matching over 14 bases. Germline V gene data show CDR1 as MNHNS and CDR2 as SASEGT. The CDR3 spans 17 residues. With 7 bases clipped from V and 5 bases from J, the junction kept 13 bases outside the gene matches.

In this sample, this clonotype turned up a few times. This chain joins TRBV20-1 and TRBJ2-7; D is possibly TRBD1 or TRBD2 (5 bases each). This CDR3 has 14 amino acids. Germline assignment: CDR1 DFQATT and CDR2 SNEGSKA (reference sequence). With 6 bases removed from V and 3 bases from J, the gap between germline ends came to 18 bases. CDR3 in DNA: TGCAGTGCCCCACCCCAGGGACGGTACTACGAGCAGTACTTC. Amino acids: CSAPPQGRYYEQYF.

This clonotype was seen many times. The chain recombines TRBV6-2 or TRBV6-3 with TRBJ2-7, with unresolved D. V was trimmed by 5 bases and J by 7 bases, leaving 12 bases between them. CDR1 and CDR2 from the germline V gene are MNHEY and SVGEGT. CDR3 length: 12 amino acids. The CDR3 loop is CASSEDWAEQYF. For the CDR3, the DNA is TGTGCCAGCAGTGAAGATTGGGCTGAGCAGTACTTC.

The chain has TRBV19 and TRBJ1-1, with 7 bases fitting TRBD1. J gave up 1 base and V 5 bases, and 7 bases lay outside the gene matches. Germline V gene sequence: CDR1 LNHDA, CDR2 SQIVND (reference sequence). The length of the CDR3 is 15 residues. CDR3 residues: CASSPGQDGNTEAFF. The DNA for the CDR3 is TGTGCCAGTAGTCCCGGACAGGACGGGAACACTGAAGCTTTCTTT.

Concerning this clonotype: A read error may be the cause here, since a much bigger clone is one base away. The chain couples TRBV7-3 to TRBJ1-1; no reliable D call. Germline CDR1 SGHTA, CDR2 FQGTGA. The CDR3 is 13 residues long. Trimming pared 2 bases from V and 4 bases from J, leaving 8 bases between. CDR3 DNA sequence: TGTGCCAGCAGCTTACGGGCGAGCACTGAAGCTTTCTTT. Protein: CASSLRASTEAFF.

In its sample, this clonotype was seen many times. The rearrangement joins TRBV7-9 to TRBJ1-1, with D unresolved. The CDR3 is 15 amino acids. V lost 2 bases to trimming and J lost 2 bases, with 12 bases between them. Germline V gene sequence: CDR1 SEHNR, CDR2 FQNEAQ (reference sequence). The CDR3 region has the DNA TGTGCCAGCAGCTTAACCAGACTCCGAAACACTGAAGCTTTCTTT. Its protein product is CASSLTRLRNTEAFF.

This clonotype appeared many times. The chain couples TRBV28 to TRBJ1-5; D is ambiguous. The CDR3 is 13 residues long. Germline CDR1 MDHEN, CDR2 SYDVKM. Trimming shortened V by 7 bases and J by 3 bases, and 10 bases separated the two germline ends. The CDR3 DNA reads TGTGCCAGCACCCGCCGGGTCAATCAGCCCCAGCATTTT. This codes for CASTRRVNQPQHF.

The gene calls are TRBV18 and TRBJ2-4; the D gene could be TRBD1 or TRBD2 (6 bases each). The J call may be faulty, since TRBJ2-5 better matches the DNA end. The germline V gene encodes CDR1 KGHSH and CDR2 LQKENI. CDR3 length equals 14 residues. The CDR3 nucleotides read TGTGCCAGCTCATCGTCGGGGGCCAGGGAGACCCAGTACTTC. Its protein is CASSSSGARETQYF.

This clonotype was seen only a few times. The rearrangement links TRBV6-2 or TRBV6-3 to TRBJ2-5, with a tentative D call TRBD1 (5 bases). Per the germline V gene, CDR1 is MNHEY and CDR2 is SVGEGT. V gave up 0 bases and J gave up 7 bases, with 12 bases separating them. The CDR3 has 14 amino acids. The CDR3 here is CASSYSAGLGTQYF. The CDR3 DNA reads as TGTGCCAGCAGTTACTCGGCAGGGCTGGGGACCCAGTACTTC.

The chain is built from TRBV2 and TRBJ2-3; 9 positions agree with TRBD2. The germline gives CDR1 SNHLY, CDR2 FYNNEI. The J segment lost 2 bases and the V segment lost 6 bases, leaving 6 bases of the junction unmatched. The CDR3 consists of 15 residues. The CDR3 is CASRASSGATDTQYF. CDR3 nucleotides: TGTGCCAGCAGAGCGTCTAGCGGGGCCACAGATACGCAGTATTTT.

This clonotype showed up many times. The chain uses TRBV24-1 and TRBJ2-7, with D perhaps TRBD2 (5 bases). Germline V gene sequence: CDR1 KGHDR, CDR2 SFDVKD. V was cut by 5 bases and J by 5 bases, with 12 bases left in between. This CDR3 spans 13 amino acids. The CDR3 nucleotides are TGTGCCACCAGTGCGGGGAGCTCGGACGAGCAGTACTTC. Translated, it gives CATSAGSSDEQYF.

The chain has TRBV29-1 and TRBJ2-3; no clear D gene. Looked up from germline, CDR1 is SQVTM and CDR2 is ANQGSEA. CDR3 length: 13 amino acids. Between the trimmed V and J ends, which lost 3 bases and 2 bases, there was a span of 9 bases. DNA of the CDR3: TGCAGCGTTGAGTCAGGATACACAGATACGCAGTATTTT. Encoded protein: CSVESGYTDTQYF.